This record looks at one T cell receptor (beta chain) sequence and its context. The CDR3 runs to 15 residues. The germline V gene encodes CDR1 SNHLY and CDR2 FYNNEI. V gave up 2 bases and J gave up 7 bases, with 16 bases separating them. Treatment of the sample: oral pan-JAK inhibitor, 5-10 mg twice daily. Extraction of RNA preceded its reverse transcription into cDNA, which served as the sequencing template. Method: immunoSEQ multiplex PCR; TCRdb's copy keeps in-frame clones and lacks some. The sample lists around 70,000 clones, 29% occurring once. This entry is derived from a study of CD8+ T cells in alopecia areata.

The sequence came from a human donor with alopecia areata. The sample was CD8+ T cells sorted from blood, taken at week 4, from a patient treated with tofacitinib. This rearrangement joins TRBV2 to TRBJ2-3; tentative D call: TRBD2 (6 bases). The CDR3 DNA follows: TGTGCCAGCAGTGAATTCTTCGGGAGCGAAAATACGCAGTATTTT. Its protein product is CASSEFFGSENTQYF.